The clone carrying this T cell receptor (beta chain) was observed at least ten times. Its antigen remains unknown. Only healthy Caucasians were enrolled as donors. Trimming took 0 bases from V and 0 from J, leaving 9 bases between them. This CDR3 has 16 residues. Per germline, CDR1 LGHNA and CDR2 YNFKEQ. This specimen comes from a study of identical twins. Study results and caveats: Cross-sectional statistics underpinned the conclusions; the same donors were not followed. While abundant cord blood beta clonotypes carried fewer insertions, memory repertoires showed no such pattern.

TCRdb independently ran MiXCR on the 5' RACE reads; one entry per CDR3 protein. The table records about 190,000 distinct CDR3 sequences, roughly 15% of them present only once. The same data also went into a second study, on T cells expressing NK-cell markers. As that study records: Dominant NKG2C+ clonotypes made up about 1.0-7.5% of CD8+ T cells in several donors.

V usage is TRBV4-2 and J usage is TRBJ2-1; D unresolved. The specimen sequenced was CD8+ T cells sorted from blood. The clonotype originates from a woman aged 18-29 years in good health. The CDR3 nucleotides read TGTGCCAGCAGCCAAGAGGCGTCCAGCTCCTACAATGAGCAGTTCTTC. Translated: CASSQEASSSYNEQFF.